Below are 30 T cell receptor beta chains sequenced from a single sample in a study of vaccination effects on CD4 cells after COVID-19 (dated by TCRdb to between 2021 and 2023). Library preparation employed the immunoSEQ multiplex PCR assay. Imported from immuneACCESS, the table was reduced by TCRdb to in-frame sequences with V and J called. These copies leave out some clones; in studies compared against another copy, an unresolved V gene accounts for under half, and the cause of the remainder is not known. This sample has 30,000 to 40,000 clones in its table, and about 80% of those were observed once. The ten largest clonotypes hold about 2% of the sample. The antigens for these receptors are not known. To identify antigen-specific CD4+ T cell clonotypes by their expansion, the ViraFEST assay first stimulated PBMC with viral peptide pools and then applied TCR sequencing. After around eleven days of culture, CD4+ T cells were isolated with the EasySep CD4+ T cell isolation kit. Each participant got two doses of an mRNA SARS-CoV-2 vaccine, either BNT162b2 or mRNA-1273.

Source: CD4+ T cells from PBMCs cultured with HCoV-NL63 spike peptides, taken after COVID-19 vaccination. The cell subset or site tag for this specimen amounts to: HCoV-NL63 spike overlapping peptide pool stimulation. The receptors were sampled from a human donor who received a COVID-19 vaccine. Some clones in this sample may be carry-over from other donors' samples.

The chain employs TRBV6-2 or TRBV6-3 and TRBJ2-5; D tentatively reads TRBD1 or TRBD2 (5 bases each). Germline values: CDR1 MNHEY, CDR2 SVGEGT. This CDR3 is 16 amino acids long. V was clipped by 0 bases and J by 4 bases, with 15 bases between them. This chain's CDR3 is CASSYSQGVGGETQYF. CDR3 sequence (DNA): TGTGCCAGCAGTTACTCGCAGGGTGTTGGAGGAGAGACCCAGTACTTC.

The V and J genes are TRBV19 and TRBJ1-5, with D possibly matching TRBD1 (5 bases). Germline CDR1 and CDR2: LNHDA and SQIVND (reference sequence). The CDR3 covers 15 residues. Trimming took 6 bases from V and 3 from J, leaving 15 bases between them. The CDR3 is CASRTNGHSNQPQHF. The CDR3 DNA sequence: TGTGCCAGTAGAACGAACGGACACTCCAATCAGCCCCAGCATTTT.

The chain is built from TRBV5-1 and TRBJ2-1; tentatively, D is TRBD1 or TRBD2 (6 bases each). The CDR3 runs to 16 residues. Trimming removed 0 bases at V and 6 bases at J, with 16 bases between. The V gene's germline CDR1 is SGHRS and CDR2 YFSETQ. The CDR3: CASSLGGVRGGNEQFF. In nucleotides, the CDR3 is TGCGCCAGCAGCTTGGGGGGGGTACGAGGGGGCAATGAGCAGTTCTTC. The whole variable domain, remainder taken from reference TRBV5-1 and TRBJ2-1, is KAGVTQTPRYLIKTRGQQVTLSCSPISGHRSVSWYQQTPGQGLQFLFEYFSETQRNKGNFPGRFSGRQFSNSRSEMNVSTLELGDSALYLCASSLGGVRGGNEQFFGPGTRLTVL.

This clone was found a few times. This chain connects TRBV18 to TRBJ2-3; 7 nucleotides agree with TRBD2. V shed 6 bases, J shed 2 bases, and the junction held 11 bases outside the gene matches. The CDR3 consists of 16 residues. Per the germline V gene, CDR1 is KGHSH and CDR2 is LQKENI. The CDR3 nucleotides are TGTGCCAGCTCCCGTACCGGGCTAGCGGCCACAGATACGCAGTATTTT. This codes for CASSRTGLAATDTQYF.

The chain combines TRBV7-8 with TRBJ2-1; D unresolved. Trimming left V 6 bases short and J 9 bases short, with 15 bases between. Germline V CDR1 and CDR2: SGHVS, FQNEAQ. The CDR3 runs 13 residues. CDR3 in DNA: TGTGCCAGCAGTTTAAGGTGGGTCGGTGAGCAGTTCTTC. Translating gives CASSLRWVGEQFF.

This clone has just a few counts. For the CDR3, the DNA is TGCGCCAGCAGCCAAGATGTTAGCAGGGCTGGATATGGCTACACCTTC. Its protein product is CASSQDVSRAGYGYTF. The V call is TRBV4-3, the J call TRBJ1-2; a weak D match, TRBD1 (5 bases). The V end was cut by 0 bases, the J end by 5 bases, with 16 bases between. CDR1 and CDR2 (germline): LGHNA, YSLEER. The CDR3 totals 16 residues.

The chain combines TRBV5-6 with TRBJ1-1; 10 bases fit TRBD1. CDR1 is SGHDT and CDR2 is YYEEEE in the germline V gene. With 3 bases clipped from V and 4 bases from J, the junction kept 0 bases outside the gene matches. The CDR3 extends over 13 amino acids. Here the CDR3 DNA reads TGTGCCAGCAGCTGGACAGGGGGCACTGAAGCTTTCTTT. Residues: CASSWTGGTEAFF.

This chain uses TRBV5-5 with TRBJ2-2, with D perhaps TRBD1 (5 bases). Germline lookup yields CDR1 SGHKS and CDR2 YYEKEE (reference sequence). V lost 0 bases and J 4 bases, leaving 16 bases between the germline ends. CDR3 length: 17 amino acids. The CDR3 loop is CASSLASRRQSTGELFF. CDR3 nucleotides: TGTGCCAGCAGCTTGGCCAGTAGGAGACAGTCCACCGGGGAGCTGTTTTTT.

V and J are TRBV7-2 and TRBJ1-3, with D possibly TRBD1 on 5 matching bases. The CDR3 consists of 13 residues. CDR1 SGHTA and CDR2 FQGNSA come from the germline V gene. V dropped 3 bases and J dropped 11 bases, with 14 bases sitting between them. The CDR3, as DNA: TGTGCCAGCAGCTTCTTCGGCAGGGCGGCCATATATTTT. Protein sequence: CASSFFGRAAIYF.

V and J are TRBV18 and TRBJ2-3; D ambiguous. V was trimmed by 3 bases and J by 0 bases, leaving 10 bases between them. Germline V gene data show CDR1 as KGHSH and CDR2 as LQKENI. CDR3 size: 15 residues. CDR3 coding DNA: TGTGCCAGCTCACCTTTGGCGGCGAGCACAGATACGCAGTATTTT. Translation gives CASSPLAASTDTQYF. Looking up the rest from reference TRBV18 and TRBJ2-3 gives the full variable domain: NAGVMQNPRHLVRRRGQEARLRCSPMKGHSHVYWYRQLPEEGLKFMVYLQKENIIDESGMPKERFSAEFPKEGPSILRIQQVVRGDSAAYFCASSPLAASTDTQYFGPGTRLTVL.

The chain is built from TRBV6-5 and TRBJ1-2; D remains unclear. The CDR3 is 13 residues long. The V end was cut by 0 bases, the J end by 7 bases, with 9 bases between. Germline CDR1 reads MNHEY; CDR2 reads SVGAGI. The CDR3 protein is CASSYSGMGGYTF. Written as DNA, the CDR3 is TGTGCCAGCAGTTACTCCGGCATGGGTGGCTACACCTTC.

CDR3 sequence: CASSLKRGTGELFF. As DNA, the CDR3 is TGTGCCAGCAGCTTAAAGCGGGGAACCGGGGAGCTGTTTTTT. The genes are TRBV7-3 and TRBJ2-2, with TRBD2 matching over 7 bases. The trim removed 1 base at V and 5 bases at J, leaving 1 base unmatched. The CDR3 runs to 14 residues. Germline CDR1 SGHTA, CDR2 FQGTGA.

The chain has TRBV2 and TRBJ2-3; 13 bases align to TRBD2. This CDR3 is 16 amino acids long. V was clipped by 2 bases and J by 7 bases; unmatched bases: 6. Germline CDR1 and CDR2: SNHLY and FYNNEI. DNA for the CDR3: TGTGCCAGCAGTGAAAGGGTGACTAGCGGGGGGCATACGCAGTATTTT. It specifies CASSERVTSGGHTQYF.

J is TRBJ1-2 and V is TRBV5-1, with TRBD1 matching over 7 bases. CDR1 SGHRS and CDR2 YFSETQ come from the germline V gene. Trimming took 2 bases from V and 3 from J; bases not matched to a gene: 7. This CDR3 comprises 15 residues. The CDR3 DNA sequence: TGCGCCAGCAGCTTCCAGGGGGGCGCTGACTATGGCTACACCTTC. This sequence encodes CASSFQGGADYGYTF.

This chain connects TRBV18 to TRBJ1-4, with unresolved D. Germline values: CDR1 KGHSH, CDR2 LQKENI. V was trimmed by 6 bases and J by 0 bases, leaving 11 bases between them. The CDR3 is 15 amino acids. The CDR3: CASSPRVATNEKLFF. CDR3 nucleotides: TGTGCCAGCTCCCCCCGGGTTGCAACTAATGAAAAACTGTTTTTT.

There are a few counts of this clone. The chain recombines TRBV7-9 with TRBJ1-1, with 8 bases that match TRBD1. The CDR3 covers 14 residues. The V gene end was trimmed by 2 bases and the J gene end by 5 bases; junction bases not matched to a gene: 4. The germline gives CDR1 SEHNR, CDR2 FQNEAQ (reference sequence). CDR3 protein: CASSLQGARTEAFF. The CDR3 region has the DNA TGTGCCAGCAGCTTACAGGGGGCGCGGACTGAAGCTTTCTTT.

V is TRBV9 and J is TRBJ2-3, with a weak D call TRBD2 (6 bases). The CDR3 spans 13 residues. With 7 bases removed from V and 2 bases from J, the gap between germline ends came to 11 bases. Germline V CDR1 and CDR2: SGDLS, YYNGEE. The CDR3 here is CASSRLDTDTQYF. CDR3 DNA: TGTGCCAGCTCCAGACTAGACACAGATACGCAGTATTTT.

The chain carries TRBV9 and TRBJ1-1, with D tentatively TRBD1 (5 bases). Trimming removed 0 bases at V and 7 bases at J, with 16 bases between. The germline V gene has CDR1 SGDLS and CDR2 YYNGEE. The CDR3 spans 15 residues. The CDR3 bases are TGTGCCAGCAGCGTAGTCGGGACTCCAGTGAATGAAGCTTTCTTT. Protein product: CASSVVGTPVNEAFF.

This chain connects TRBV6-2 or TRBV6-3 to TRBJ1-2; D is ambiguous. This CDR3 comprises 13 residues. The V gene lost 4 bases and the J gene lost 2 bases, with 8 bases spanning the gap. CDR1 is MNHEY and CDR2 is SVGEGT in the germline V gene. The CDR3 region has the DNA TGTGCCAGCAGTTTGGACGGGAACTATGGCTACACCTTC. Translated: CASSLDGNYGYTF.

The chain links TRBV5-4 to TRBJ1-2; TRBD1 might be the D (6 bases). CDR1 is SGHNT, CDR2 YYREEE, per germline (reference sequence). The CDR3 extends over 17 amino acids. The germline V and J ends were trimmed by 3 bases and 0 bases, with 18 bases remaining between them. This CDR3 is CASSSTKQGNANYGYTF. The CDR3 coding sequence is TGTGCCAGCAGCTCGACGAAACAGGGCAACGCTAACTATGGCTACACCTTC.

V usage is TRBV9 and J usage is TRBJ2-1; 8 bases agree with TRBD2. Germline V gene sequence: CDR1 SGDLS, CDR2 YYNGEE. The V and J ends lost 4 bases and 8 bases, in that order; junction bases with no gene match: 8. CDR3 size: 14 residues. The CDR3 coding sequence is TGTGCCAGCAGCTTAGCCGGGACTAGTTATGAGCAGTTCTTC. Protein product: CASSLAGTSYEQFF. The variable domain in full, with the rest retrieved from reference TRBV9 and TRBJ2-1, is DSGVTQTPKHLITATGQRVTLRCSPRSGDLSVYWYQQSLDQGLQFLIQYYNGEERAKGNILERFSAQQFPDLHSELNLSSLELGDSALYFCASSLAGTSYEQFFGPGTRLTVL.

The sample holds a few counts of this clone. The CDR3 DNA is TGTGCCAGCAAATGGGCCGGTAATGAGCAGTTCTTC. Translated, it gives CASKWAGNEQFF. V gene TRBV11-1 combines with J gene TRBJ2-1; no reliable D call. Germline CDR1 reads SGHAT; CDR2 reads FQDESV (reference sequence). Trimming removed 7 bases from V and 7 bases from J, with 11 bases in between. The CDR3 contains 12 residues.

J is TRBJ1-4 and V is TRBV19; no firm D call. V lost 8 bases, J lost 3 bases, and 16 bases lay in between. The CDR3 is 15 amino acids. The germline gives CDR1 LNHDA, CDR2 SQIVND (reference sequence). The CDR3 bases are TGTGCCAGTTCCCTCGGAGGGCCCGCTAATGAAAAACTGTTTTTT. Translated, it gives CASSLGGPANEKLFF.

The rearrangement links TRBV19 to TRBJ2-3, with D maybe TRBD2 (6 bases). The CDR3 is 15 amino acids. V was pared by 5 bases and J by 3 bases, with 15 bases between. Germline V CDR1 and CDR2: LNHDA, SQIVND (reference sequence). The CDR3 DNA reads TGTGCCAGTAGTGAGGGACTTAGGACGACAGATACGCAGTATTTT. Translation: CASSEGLRTTDTQYF.

The chain couples TRBV5-1 to TRBJ1-2, with 7 bases matching TRBD1. V gave up 4 bases and J gave up 3 bases; unmatched junction bases: 6. The CDR3 loop spans 14 amino acids. Germline V gives CDR1 SGHRS, CDR2 YFSETQ. The DNA for the CDR3 is TGCGCCAGCAGCCCGGGACAGCTCGACTATGGCTACACCTTC. Protein sequence: CASSPGQLDYGYTF.

The chain combines TRBV5-5 with TRBJ2-6; no clear D gene. The V gene lost 2 bases and the J gene lost 4 bases, with 13 bases spanning the gap. The CDR3 runs 16 residues. Germline lookup yields CDR1 SGHKS and CDR2 YYEKEE (reference sequence). The CDR3 spells CASSFATFPGANVLTF. In DNA form, the CDR3 reads TGTGCCAGCAGCTTTGCCACCTTCCCGGGGGCCAACGTCCTGACTTTC.

The gene calls are TRBV5-6 and TRBJ1-3, with a weak D call TRBD1 (6 bases). V was trimmed by 2 bases and J by 2 bases, leaving 8 bases between them. CDR3 length equals 14 residues. Germline CDR1 and CDR2: SGHDT and YYEEEE. This chain's CDR3 is CASSFGDTGNTIYF. The CDR3 nucleotides read TGTGCCAGCAGCTTCGGGGACACTGGAAACACCATATATTTT.

V gene TRBV21-1 combines with J gene TRBJ2-2; the table's D call, TRBD1, was not checked against the DNA. TRBV21-1 is labeled a pseudogene. There are 15 residues in the CDR3. CDR3 sequence (DNA): TGTGCCAGCAGCAAACCATACAGTAACACCGGGGAGCTGTTTTTT. It is translated as CASSKPYSNTGELFF.

In the case of this clone: The junction differs from germline at one of its ends, possibly a read error. The chain combines TRBV7-2 with TRBJ2-5, with D unresolved. This CDR3 is built from 15 residues. Germline CDR1 reads SGHTA; CDR2 reads FQGNSA. The CDR3 protein is CASRLGSFSQETQYF. CDR3 bases: TGTGCCAGCAGGTTAGGGTCCTTCAGCCAAGAGACCCAGTACTTC.

This chain uses TRBV19 with TRBJ2-1, with 10 bases lining up with TRBD2. Germline lookup yields CDR1 LNHDA and CDR2 SQIVND (reference sequence). With 8 bases clipped from V and 7 bases from J, the junction kept 8 bases outside the gene matches. This CDR3 is 14 amino acids long. The CDR3 loop is CASSWTSGGNEQFF. The CDR3 bases are TGTGCCAGTTCATGGACTAGCGGTGGGAATGAGCAGTTCTTC. The whole variable domain, remainder taken from reference TRBV19 and TRBJ2-1, is DGGITQSPKYLFRKEGQNVTLSCEQNLNHDAMYWYRQDPGQGLRLIYYSQIVNDFQKGDIAEGYSVSREKKESFPLTVTSAQKNPTAFYLCASSWTSGGNEQFFGPGTRLTVL.